This entry lists 29 T cell receptor beta chains sequenced from one sample in a study of blood T cell repertoires in COVID-19. The method was immunoSEQ multiplex PCR; TCRdb's version includes in-frame clones alone and lacks a portion of them. The sample holds about 200,000 clones, about 82% seen once. Sequenced input: peripheral blood. The source is a man aged 55 to 70 with COVID-19, enrolled during active disease.

The genes are TRBV21-1 and TRBJ1-6; the table's D call TRBD1 went unverified against the DNA. TRBV21-1 is recorded as a pseudogene. The CDR3 covers 20 residues. CDR3 protein: CASSANSADRVAVCNSPLHF. In nucleotides, the CDR3 is TGTGCCAGCAGCGCTAATTCGGCGGACAGGGTCGCAGTTTGCAATTCACCCCTCCACTTT.

The rearrangement links TRBV7-2 to TRBJ1-5, with 8 bases aligning to TRBD1. There are 14 residues in the CDR3. The germline V gene encodes CDR1 SGHTA and CDR2 FQGNSA. Trimming at V came to 5 bases and at J to 4 bases, leaving 4 bases not matched to a gene. The CDR3 nucleotides read TGTGCCAGCAGCCGGACAGGGCGGAATCAGCCCCAGCATTTT. Residues: CASSRTGRNQPQHF.

The chain recombines TRBV12-5 with TRBJ1-2; 8 bases match TRBD1. The CDR3 is 12 amino acids. V lost 6 bases and J lost 6; bases outside the gene matches: 3. CDR1 is LGHNT and CDR2 is FRNRAP in the germline V gene. The CDR3 coding sequence is TGTGCTAGTGGGCGGACAGGGCATGGCTACACCTTC. Translation: CASGRTGHGYTF.

The chain uses TRBV12-3 or TRBV12-4 and TRBJ2-7; 11 bases are shared with TRBD2. The CDR3 runs 13 residues. V was clipped by 8 bases and J by 6 bases; unmatched bases: 6. The CDR3 DNA follows: TGTGCCAGCCAGACTAGCGGGACTCGCGAGCAGTACTTC. Protein: CASQTSGTREQYF.

The V and J genes are TRBV30 and TRBJ1-2; D is possibly TRBD1 (6 bases). CDR3 size: 15 residues. Germline lookup yields CDR1 GTSNPN and CDR2 SVGIG (reference sequence). V was clipped by 2 bases and J by 6 bases, with 19 bases between them. Here the CDR3 DNA reads TGTGCCTGGAGTTCCTTACGGACAGAGAGAAATGGCTACACCTTC. Amino acids: CAWSSLRTERNGYTF.

The genes are TRBV7-9 and TRBJ1-1; 7 nucleotides agree with TRBD1. The CDR3 spans 12 residues. Germline CDR1 reads SEHNR; CDR2 reads FQNEAQ (reference sequence). After removal of 5 bases from V and 9 bases from J, the junction contained 6 bases not matched to a gene. The CDR3 coding sequence is TGTGCCAGCAGCCGGGACAGCGATAAAGCTTTCTTT. It encodes CASSRDSDKAFF.

The genes are TRBV19 and TRBJ2-1; 7 bases fit TRBD1. This CDR3 spans 15 amino acids. The ends lost 2 bases at V and 5 bases at J; junction bases unmatched: 6. The V gene's germline CDR1 is LNHDA and CDR2 SQIVND (reference sequence). The CDR3, as DNA: TGTGCCAGTAGTATATGGTGGGACAGAGACAATGAGCAGTTCTTC. Encoded protein: CASSIWWDRDNEQFF.

J is TRBJ2-7 and V is TRBV7-9, with 7 nucleotides matching TRBD2. Germline CDR1 and CDR2: SEHNR and FQNEAQ (reference sequence). J gave up 1 base and V 5 bases, and 5 bases lay outside the gene matches. The CDR3 spans 14 residues. The CDR3 nucleotides are TGTGCCAGCAGCCCTCCGGGGGGTTCCTACGAGCAGTACTTC. Translating gives CASSPPGGSYEQYF.

The V gene is TRBV5-1, the J gene TRBJ1-2; no definite D call. CDR3 length equals 14 residues. Germline CDR1 reads SGHRS; CDR2 reads YFSETQ. V was cut by 4 bases and J by 3 bases, with 13 bases left in between. CDR3 DNA: TGCGCCAGCAGCCCGGGAGCCCCTTACTATGGCTACACCTTC. Amino acids: CASSPGAPYYGYTF. Full variable domain (remainder filled in from reference TRBV5-1 and TRBJ1-2): KAGVTQTPRYLIKTRGQQVTLSCSPISGHRSVSWYQQTPGQGLQFLFEYFSETQRNKGNFPGRFSGRQFSNSRSEMNVSTLELGDSALYLCASSPGAPYYGYTFGSGTRLTVV.

This clone was picked up a small number of times. V gene TRBV13 combines with J gene TRBJ2-7; D is perhaps TRBD2 (5 bases). This CDR3 has 17 amino acids. Germline V gene data show CDR1 as PRHDT and CDR2 as FYEKMQ (reference sequence). Trimming removed 5 bases from V and 2 bases from J, with 22 bases in between. The CDR3 bases are TGTGCCAGCAGCCCAACGTCCGGGATTTTTGCGACCTACGAGCAGTACTTC. Translating gives CASSPTSGIFATYEQYF.

The rearrangement links TRBV3-1 (or the pseudogene TRBV3-2) to TRBJ2-1; 8 bases map to TRBD2. Germline values: CDR1 LGHDT, CDR2 YNNKEL (reference sequence). This CDR3 spans 12 amino acids. With 4 bases clipped from V and 10 bases from J, the junction kept 3 bases outside the gene matches. The CDR3 DNA sequence: TGTGCCAGCAGCCGCGGGACTAGGGAGCAGTTCTTC. It yields the protein CASSRGTREQFF.

This chain connects TRBV4-1 to TRBJ1-4; D perhaps matches TRBD1 (5 bases). Germline CDR1 is MGHRA and CDR2 is YSYEKL. V lost 0 bases, J lost 8 bases, and 13 bases lay in between. The CDR3 contains 15 residues. DNA of the CDR3: TGCGCCAGCAGCCAAGAAGGGACTCGGAGGGAAAAACTGTTTTTT. Its translation is CASSQEGTRREKLFF.

The chain is built from TRBV11-3 and TRBJ1-1; D remains ambiguous. This CDR3 spans 14 amino acids. Germline assignment: CDR1 SGHNT and CDR2 YENEEA. Between the trimmed V and J ends, which lost 0 bases and 1 base, there was a span of 6 bases. Written as DNA, the CDR3 is TGTGCCAGCAGCTTAGATTCAGGGAACACTGAAGCTTTCTTT. Its protein is CASSLDSGNTEAFF.

This chain links TRBV19 with TRBJ1-4; D unresolved. This CDR3 is 11 amino acids long. Per germline, CDR1 LNHDA and CDR2 SQIVND (reference sequence). CDR3 sequence reads: CCWGDNEKLFF. Written as DNA, the CDR3 is TGTTGCTGGGGAGATAATGAAAAACTGTTTTTT.

This chain joins TRBV30 and TRBJ2-3; 8 nucleotides match TRBD2. This CDR3 has 14 residues. Germline CDR1 GTSNPN, CDR2 SVGIG (reference sequence). V shed 7 bases, J shed 4 bases, and the junction held 10 bases outside the gene matches. CDR3 in amino acids: CASDRDSGADTQYF. In nucleotides, the CDR3 is TGTGCCTCTGACCGGGATAGCGGGGCAGATACGCAGTATTTT.

The chain has TRBV30 and TRBJ2-7; TRBD2 agrees at 7 bases. The CDR3 length is 13 residues. The germline V gene has CDR1 GTSNPN and CDR2 SVGIG (reference sequence). V was clipped by 8 bases and J by 3 bases; unmatched bases: 10. This CDR3 reads CAGVGGVSYEQYF. Here the CDR3 DNA reads TGTGCCGGGGTTGGGGGGGTTAGCTACGAGCAGTACTTC.

The chain couples TRBV30 to TRBJ1-2, with 11 bases that match TRBD1. This CDR3 is 13 amino acids long. Germline V gene data show CDR1 as GTSNPN and CDR2 as SVGIG (reference sequence). V trimming: 3 bases; J trimming: 9 bases; junction bases outside the gene matches: 6. The CDR3 spells CAWRGQGDWSYTF. As DNA, the CDR3 is TGTGCCTGGAGGGGACAGGGGGATTGGAGCTACACCTTC.

The chain couples TRBV25-1 to TRBJ2-5; the match to TRBD1 covers 10 bases. CDR1 and CDR2 from the germline V gene are MGHDK and SYGVNS. J gave up 2 bases and V 4 bases, and 4 bases lay outside the gene matches. The CDR3 runs 15 residues. CDR3 sequence reads: CASSGGTGAQETQYF. The CDR3 DNA is TGTGCCAGCAGTGGGGGGACAGGGGCGCAAGAGACCCAGTACTTC.

The chain has TRBV3-1 (or the pseudogene TRBV3-2) and TRBJ2-5, with TRBD2 matching 7 bases. The J segment lost 2 bases and the V segment lost 1 base, leaving 4 bases of the junction unmatched. The CDR3 totals 15 residues. In germline, CDR1 is LGHDT, CDR2 YNNKEL (reference sequence). In DNA form, the CDR3 reads TGTGCCAGCAGCCAAGTTGGGGGGGGGCAAGAGACCCAGTACTTC. Translation gives CASSQVGGGQETQYF.

The chain is built from TRBV19 and TRBJ1-5, with D tentatively TRBD1 (5 bases). The CDR3 loop spans 12 amino acids. Between the trimmed V and J ends, which lost 3 bases and 12 bases, there was a span of 12 bases. Looked up from germline, CDR1 is LNHDA and CDR2 is SQIVND (reference sequence). CDR3 sequence reads: CASSIMAGIQHF. CDR3 nucleotide sequence: TGTGCCAGTAGTATTATGGCAGGGATCCAGCATTTT.

The chain is built from TRBV2 and TRBJ1-6; TRBD1 is a possible D gene (6 bases). V lost 5 bases and J 9 bases, leaving 14 bases between the germline ends. Per germline, CDR1 SNHLY and CDR2 FYNNEI. This CDR3 is 14 amino acids long. In DNA form, the CDR3 reads TGTGCCAGCAGTCTCGACAGGAGCGGTTCACCCCTCCACTTT. Its translation is CASSLDRSGSPLHF.

The J gene is TRBJ1-1, the V gene TRBV28; 7 nucleotides line up with TRBD1. The CDR3 covers 15 residues. Germline-derived CDR1 and CDR2 are MDHEN and SYDVKM. V was pared by 3 bases and J by 3 bases, with 7 bases of the junction left unmatched. CDR3 nucleotide sequence: TGTGCCAGCAGTTTTTTGACAGGGACGGACACTGAAGCTTTCTTT. This gives the protein CASSFLTGTDTEAFF.

Only one count was recorded for this clone. The chain is built from TRBV4-1 and TRBJ1-1; 8 bases map to TRBD1. V shed 4 bases and J 6 bases; nucleotides not matched to a gene: 10. The CDR3 totals 15 residues. Germline V gene data show CDR1 as MGHRA and CDR2 as YSYEKL. The CDR3 nucleotides are TGCGCCAGCAGCCGAATGGACAGGGTTGATTCTGAAGCTTTCTTT. It specifies CASSRMDRVDSEAFF.

This clone appeared a few times. The chain carries TRBV3-1 (or the pseudogene TRBV3-2) and TRBJ1-5; D unclear. Looked up from germline, CDR1 is LGHDT and CDR2 is YNNKEL (reference sequence). The V and J ends lost 1 base and 4 bases respectively, with 14 bases between them. The CDR3 contains 16 residues. The CDR3 sequence: CASSQGYGSGNQPQHF. CDR3 in DNA: TGTGCCAGCAGCCAAGGATACGGGTCGGGAAATCAGCCCCAGCATTTT.

J is TRBJ1-2 and V is TRBV6-5, with D maybe TRBD1 (5 bases). The CDR3 is 14 amino acids. V gave up 0 bases and J gave up 4 bases, with 9 bases separating them. Germline CDR1 and CDR2: MNHEY and SVGAGI. The CDR3 spells CASSYSTATYGYTF. The CDR3 region has the DNA TGTGCCAGCAGTTACTCGACAGCTACCTATGGCTACACCTTC.

The rearrangement joins TRBV7-9 to TRBJ1-1, with 9 bases fitting TRBD1. V lost 6 bases, J lost 5 bases, and 13 bases stayed unmatched. Germline CDR1 and CDR2: SEHNR and FQNEAQ (reference sequence). This CDR3 spans 16 amino acids. This CDR3 is CASRSGTGISLTEAFF. The CDR3 DNA reads TGTGCCAGCAGGTCCGGGACAGGGATCTCTTTAACTGAAGCTTTCTTT.

The chain combines TRBV19 with TRBJ1-5; the D gene is possibly TRBD1 (5 bases). The CDR3 totals 16 residues. From germline, CDR1 is LNHDA and CDR2 SQIVND (reference sequence). Trimming removed 2 bases from V and 0 bases from J, with 11 bases in between. CDR3 in amino acids: CASSIMGQYSNQPQHF. CDR3 nucleotide sequence: TGTGCCAGTAGTATAATGGGGCAGTATAGCAATCAGCCCCAGCATTTT.

The rearrangement links TRBV7-9 to TRBJ1-6; 10 bases fit TRBD1. The germline gives CDR1 SEHNR, CDR2 FQNEAQ (reference sequence). The junction had 3 bases not matched to a gene; V was cut back by 5 bases and J by 8 bases. This CDR3 has 14 amino acids. CDR3 DNA: TGTGCCAGCAGCCCAGGGACAGGGGATTCACCCCTCCACTTT. It is translated as CASSPGTGDSPLHF.

The chain has TRBV2 and TRBJ2-7, with 9 positions matching TRBD1. CDR1 and CDR2 (germline): SNHLY, FYNNEI. This CDR3 is built from 15 residues. Losses at the gene ends were 6 bases for V and 3 bases for J; bases not matched to a gene: 9. As DNA, the CDR3 is TGTGCCAGCAGGGACCTCGGGACAGGGATCTACGAGCAGTACTTC. Translated: CASRDLGTGIYEQYF.